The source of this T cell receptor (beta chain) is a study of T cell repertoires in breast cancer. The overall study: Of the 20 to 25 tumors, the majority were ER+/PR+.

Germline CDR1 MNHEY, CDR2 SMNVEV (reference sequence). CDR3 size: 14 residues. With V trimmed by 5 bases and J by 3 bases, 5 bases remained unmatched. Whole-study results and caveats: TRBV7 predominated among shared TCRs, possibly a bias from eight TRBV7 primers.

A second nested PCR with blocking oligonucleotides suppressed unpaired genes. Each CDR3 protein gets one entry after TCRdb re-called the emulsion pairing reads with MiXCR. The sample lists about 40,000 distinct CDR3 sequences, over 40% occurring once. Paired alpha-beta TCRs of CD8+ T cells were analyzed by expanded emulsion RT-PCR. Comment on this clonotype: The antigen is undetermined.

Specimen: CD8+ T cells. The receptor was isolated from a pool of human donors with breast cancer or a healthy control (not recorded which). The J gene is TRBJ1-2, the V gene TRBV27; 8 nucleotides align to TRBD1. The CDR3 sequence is CASSPGTGHYGYTF. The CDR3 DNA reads TGTGCCAGCAGTCCAGGGACAGGACACTATGGCTACACCTTC.